This TCR beta chain emerged from a study of blood T cell repertoires in COVID-19. Clones were read by immunoSEQ multiplex PCR, and TCRdb kept only the in-frame ones, dropping some. The sample has about 150,000 clones; roughly 78% are singletons. From germline, CDR1 is ENHRY and CDR2 SYGVKD. V shed 10 bases and J 4 bases; nucleotides not matched to a gene: 7. This CDR3 has 12 residues. The TCR originated in a human donor with acute or convalescent COVID-19. The donor label of this sample is uncertain. Sequencing was performed on peripheral blood. The chain uses TRBV10-3 and TRBJ2-7; 7 bases map to TRBD2. CDR3 bases: TGTGCCACCGGGGGGTTATTTTACGAGCAGTACTTC. Protein product: CATGGLFYEQYF.